This T cell receptor (beta chain) was recorded in a study of blood T cell repertoires in COVID-19. TCRdb's table, derived via immunoSEQ multiplex PCR, lists solely in-frame clones and lacks some. The sample has some 50,000 clones, less than 90% seen once. The germline gives CDR1 SGHRS, CDR2 YFSETQ. Unmatched junction bases numbered 9, after V lost 4 bases and J lost 2 bases. The CDR3 is 16 residues long. This TCR was sampled from a man aged 50 to 60 with acute or convalescent COVID-19. Sequencing input: peripheral blood. The rearrangement links TRBV5-1 to TRBJ2-5, with 9 positions matching TRBD1. CDR3 region: CASSPVGQGVQETQYF. The CDR3 DNA is TGCGCCAGCAGCCCGGTGGGACAGGGCGTACAAGAGACCCAGTACTTC. The entire variable domain, with the rest obtained from reference TRBV5-1 and TRBJ2-5, is as follows: KAGVTQTPRYLIKTRGQQVTLSCSPISGHRSVSWYQQTPGQGLQFLFEYFSETQRNKGNFPGRFSGRQFSNSRSEMNVSTLELGDSALYLCASSPVGQGVQETQYFGPGTRLLVL.